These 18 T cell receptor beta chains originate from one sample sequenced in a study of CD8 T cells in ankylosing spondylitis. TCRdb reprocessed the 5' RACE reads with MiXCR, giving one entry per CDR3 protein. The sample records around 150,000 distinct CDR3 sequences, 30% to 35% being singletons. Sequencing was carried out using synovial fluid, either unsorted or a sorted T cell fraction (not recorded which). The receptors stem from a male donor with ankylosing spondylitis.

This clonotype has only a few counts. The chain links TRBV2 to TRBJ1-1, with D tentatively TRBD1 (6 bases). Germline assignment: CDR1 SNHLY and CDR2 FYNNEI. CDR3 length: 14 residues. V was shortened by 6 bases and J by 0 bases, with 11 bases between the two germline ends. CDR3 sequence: CASSNRGVNTEAFF. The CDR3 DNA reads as TGTGCCAGCAGCAATAGGGGGGTGAACACTGAAGCTTTCTTT. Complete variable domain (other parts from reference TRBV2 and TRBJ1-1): EPEVTQTPSHQVTQMGQEVILRCVPISNHLYFYWYRQILGQKVEFLVSFYNNEISEKSEIFDDQFSVERPDGSNFTLKIRSTKLEDSAMYFCASSNRGVNTEAFFGQGTRLTVV.

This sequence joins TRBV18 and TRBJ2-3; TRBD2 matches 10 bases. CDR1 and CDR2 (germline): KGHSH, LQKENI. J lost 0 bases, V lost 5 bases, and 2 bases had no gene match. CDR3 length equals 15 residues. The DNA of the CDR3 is TGTGCCAGCTCAACACTAGCGGGAAGCACAGATACGCAGTATTTT. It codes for CASSTLAGSTDTQYF.

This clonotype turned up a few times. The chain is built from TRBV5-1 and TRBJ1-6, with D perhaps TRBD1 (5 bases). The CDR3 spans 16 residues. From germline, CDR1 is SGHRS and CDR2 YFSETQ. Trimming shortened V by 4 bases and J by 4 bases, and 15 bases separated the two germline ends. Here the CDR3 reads CASSPAGPDYNSPLHF. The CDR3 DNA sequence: TGCGCCAGCAGCCCCGCGGGACCCGATTATAATTCACCCCTCCACTTT.

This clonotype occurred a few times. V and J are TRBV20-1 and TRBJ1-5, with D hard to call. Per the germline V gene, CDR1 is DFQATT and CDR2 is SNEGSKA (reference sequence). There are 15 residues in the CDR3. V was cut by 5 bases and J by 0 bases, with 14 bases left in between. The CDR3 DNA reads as TGCAGTGCTGGGCCTACACACCTTAGCAATCAGCCCCAGCATTTT. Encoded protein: CSAGPTHLSNQPQHF.

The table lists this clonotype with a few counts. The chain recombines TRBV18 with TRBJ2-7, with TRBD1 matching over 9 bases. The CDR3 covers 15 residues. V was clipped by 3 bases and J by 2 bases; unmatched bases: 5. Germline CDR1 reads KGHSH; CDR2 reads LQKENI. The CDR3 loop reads CASSPGQGVTYEQYF. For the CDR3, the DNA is TGTGCCAGCTCACCGGGACAGGGCGTCACCTACGAGCAGTACTTC.

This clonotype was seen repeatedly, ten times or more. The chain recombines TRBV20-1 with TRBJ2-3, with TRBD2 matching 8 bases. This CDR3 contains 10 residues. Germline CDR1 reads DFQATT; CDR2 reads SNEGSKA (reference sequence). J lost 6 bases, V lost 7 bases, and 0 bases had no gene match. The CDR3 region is CSGGGDTQYF. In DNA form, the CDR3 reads TGCAGTGGCGGGGGGGATACGCAGTATTTT.

The CDR3: CASSSAGGWDSPLHF. CDR3 coding DNA: TGTGCCAGCAGTTCTGCAGGCGGGTGGGATTCACCCCTCCACTTT. The J gene is TRBJ1-6, the V gene TRBV9; D gene uncertain. Germline assignment: CDR1 SGDLS and CDR2 YYNGEE. V was cut by 5 bases and J by 8 bases, with 17 bases left in between. CDR3 length equals 15 residues.

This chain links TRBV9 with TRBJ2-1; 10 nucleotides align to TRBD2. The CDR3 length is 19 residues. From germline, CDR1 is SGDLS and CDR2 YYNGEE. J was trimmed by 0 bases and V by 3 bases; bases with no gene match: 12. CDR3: CASSEEREGRYSSYNEQFF. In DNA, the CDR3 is TGTGCCAGCAGCGAAGAGCGGGAGGGCCGGTATAGCTCCTACAATGAGCAGTTCTTC.

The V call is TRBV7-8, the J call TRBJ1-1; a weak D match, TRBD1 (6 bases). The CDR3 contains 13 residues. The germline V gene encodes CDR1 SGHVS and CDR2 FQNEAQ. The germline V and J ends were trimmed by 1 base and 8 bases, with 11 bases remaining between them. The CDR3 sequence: CASSLGGGREAFF. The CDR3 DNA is TGTGCCAGCAGCTTAGGGGGGGGGCGGGAAGCTTTCTTT.

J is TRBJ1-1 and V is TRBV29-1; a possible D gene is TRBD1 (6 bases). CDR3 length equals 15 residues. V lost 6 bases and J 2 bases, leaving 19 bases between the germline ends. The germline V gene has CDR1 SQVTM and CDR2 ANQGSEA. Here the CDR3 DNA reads TGCAGCGTCCGCGGGAGGGCAGGGGATAACACTGAAGCTTTCTTT. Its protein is CSVRGRAGDNTEAFF. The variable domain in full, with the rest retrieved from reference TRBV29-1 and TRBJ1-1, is SAVISQKPSRDICQRGTSLTIQCQVDSQVTMMFWYRQQPGQSLTLIATANQGSEATYESGFVIDKFPISRPNLTFSTLTVSNMSPEDSSIYLCSVRGRAGDNTEAFFGQGTRLTVV.

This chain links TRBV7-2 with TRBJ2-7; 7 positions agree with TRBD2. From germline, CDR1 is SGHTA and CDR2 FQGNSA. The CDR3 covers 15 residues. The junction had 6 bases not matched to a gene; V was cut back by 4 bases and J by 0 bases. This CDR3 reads CASSSSSGNSYEQYF. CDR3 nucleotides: TGTGCCAGCAGCTCCTCTAGCGGCAACTCCTACGAGCAGTACTTC. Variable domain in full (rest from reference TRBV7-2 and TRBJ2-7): GAGVSQSPSNKVTEKGKDVELRCDPISGHTALYWYRQSLGQGLEFLIYFQGNSAPDKSGLPSDRFSAERTGGSVSTLTIQRTQQEDSAVYLCASSSSSGNSYEQYFGPGTRLTVT.

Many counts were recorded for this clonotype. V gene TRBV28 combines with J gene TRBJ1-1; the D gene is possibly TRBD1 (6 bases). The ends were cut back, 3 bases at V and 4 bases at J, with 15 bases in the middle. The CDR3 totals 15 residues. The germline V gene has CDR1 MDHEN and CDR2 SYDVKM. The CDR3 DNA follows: TGTGCCAGCAGTTTTTCCAGGGGAGGAGCCACTGAAGCTTTCTTT. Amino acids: CASSFSRGGATEAFF.

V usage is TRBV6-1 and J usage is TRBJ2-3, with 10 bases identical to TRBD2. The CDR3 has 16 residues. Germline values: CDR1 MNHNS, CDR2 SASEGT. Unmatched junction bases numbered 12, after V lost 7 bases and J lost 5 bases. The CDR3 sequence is CASTPQLAGVLDTQYF. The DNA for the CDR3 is TGTGCCAGCACCCCCCAGCTAGCGGGAGTCCTAGATACGCAGTATTTT.

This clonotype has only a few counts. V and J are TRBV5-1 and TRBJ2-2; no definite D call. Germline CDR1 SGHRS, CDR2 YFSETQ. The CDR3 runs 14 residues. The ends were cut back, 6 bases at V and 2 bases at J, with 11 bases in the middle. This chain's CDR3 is CASMSTVNTGELFF. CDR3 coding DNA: TGCGCCAGCATGTCTACAGTTAACACCGGGGAGCTGTTTTTT.

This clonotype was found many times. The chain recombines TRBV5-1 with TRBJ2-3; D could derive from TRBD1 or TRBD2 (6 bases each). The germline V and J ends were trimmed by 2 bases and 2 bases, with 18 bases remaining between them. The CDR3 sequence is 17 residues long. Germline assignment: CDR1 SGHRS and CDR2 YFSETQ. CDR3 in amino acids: CASSLQIGGLITDTQYF. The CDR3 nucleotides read TGCGCCAGCAGCTTACAGATTGGGGGGCTAATCACAGATACGCAGTATTTT.

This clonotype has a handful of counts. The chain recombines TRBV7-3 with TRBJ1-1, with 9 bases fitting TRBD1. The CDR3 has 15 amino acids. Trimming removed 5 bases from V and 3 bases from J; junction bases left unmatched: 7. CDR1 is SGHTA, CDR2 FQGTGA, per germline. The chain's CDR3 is CASSQTGGGYTEAFF. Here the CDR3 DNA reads TGTGCCAGCAGCCAAACAGGGGGCGGGTACACTGAAGCTTTCTTT. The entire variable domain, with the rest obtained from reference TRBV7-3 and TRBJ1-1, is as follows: GAGVSQTPSNKVTEKGKYVELRCDPISGHTALYWYRQSLGQGPEFLIYFQGTGAADDSGLPNDRFFAVRPEGSVSTLKIQRTERGDSAVYLCASSQTGGGYTEAFFGQGTRLTVV.

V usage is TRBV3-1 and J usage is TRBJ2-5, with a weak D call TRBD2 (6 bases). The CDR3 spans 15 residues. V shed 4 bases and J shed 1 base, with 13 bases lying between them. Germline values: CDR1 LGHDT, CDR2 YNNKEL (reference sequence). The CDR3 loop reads CASSLGEASQETQYF. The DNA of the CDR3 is TGTGCCAGCAGCCTGGGGGAGGCTAGCCAAGAGACCCAGTACTTC.

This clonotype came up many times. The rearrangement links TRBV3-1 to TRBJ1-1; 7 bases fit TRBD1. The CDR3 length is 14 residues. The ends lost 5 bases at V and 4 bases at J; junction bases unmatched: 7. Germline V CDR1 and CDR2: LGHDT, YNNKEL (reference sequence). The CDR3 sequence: CASSTTGAGTEAFF. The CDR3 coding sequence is TGTGCCAGCAGCACTACAGGGGCGGGCACTGAAGCTTTCTTT. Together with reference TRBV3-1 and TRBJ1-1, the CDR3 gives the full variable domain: DTAVSQTPKYLVTQMGNDKSIKCEQNLGHDTMYWYKQDSKKFLKIMFSYNNKELIINETVPNRFSPKSPDKAHLNLHINSLELGDSAVYFCASSTTGAGTEAFFGQGTRLTVV.